These 6 T cell receptor beta chains share one sample of origin, sequenced in a study of control samples from healthy donors and cancer patients. Some clones are missing from TCRdb's copy, which holds only in-frame ones; the method was immunoSEQ multiplex PCR. The sample contains 93,000 or so clones, around 89% of which appear only once. Sequenced material: PBMCs. The receptors were sampled from a man aged 60 to 69 with lung cancer.

The V gene is TRBV7-2, the J gene TRBJ2-1; TRBD2 matches 10 bases. The length of the CDR3 is 15 residues. J lost 15 bases, V lost 2 bases, and 13 bases had no gene match. In germline, CDR1 is SGHTA, CDR2 FQGNSA. CDR3 region: CASSLLQRGGEIRFF. The CDR3 bases are TGTGCCAGCAGCTTACTCCAGCGGGGGGGCGAGATTCGGTTCTTC.

The chain employs TRBV6-5 and TRBJ2-2, with D uncertain. The CDR3 runs to 11 residues. Germline lookup yields CDR1 MNHEY and CDR2 SVGAGI. V lost 7 bases and J lost 5, with 5 bases in between. The CDR3 loop is CASTRTGELFF. In DNA, the CDR3 is TGTGCCAGCACCCGAACCGGGGAGCTGTTTTTT.

The rearrangement links TRBV11-2 to TRBJ1-2; D unclear. Looked up from germline, CDR1 is SGHAT and CDR2 is FQNNGV. The CDR3 loop spans 16 amino acids. V was shortened by 2 bases and J by 2 bases, with 15 bases between the two germline ends. The CDR3 region has the DNA TGTGCCAGCAGCTTATATGCGGCACTGAAAAACTATGGCTACACCTTC. Translated, it gives CASSLYAALKNYGYTF.

J is TRBJ2-2 and V is TRBV29-1; a weak D match, TRBD2 (6 bases). Trimming took 7 bases from V and 8 from J, leaving 14 bases between them. The CDR3 is 12 amino acids. In germline, CDR1 is SQVTM, CDR2 ANQGSEA. CDR3 sequence (DNA): TGCAGCGGTGGGACTTCCCGGGGGGAGCTGTTTTTT. Translated: CSGGTSRGELFF.

This clone was observed a few times. This chain connects TRBV6-5 to TRBJ2-3; 7 nucleotides align to TRBD2. Losses at the gene ends were 4 bases for V and 2 bases for J; bases not matched to a gene: 6. Germline CDR1 MNHEY, CDR2 SVGAGI. The CDR3 sequence is 15 residues long. The CDR3 sequence: CASSLAGYPTDTQYF. CDR3 bases: TGTGCCAGCAGTTTAGCGGGTTACCCCACAGATACGCAGTATTTT.

The J gene is TRBJ1-2, the V gene TRBV18; D call uncertain. The CDR3 is made up of 14 amino acids. V dropped 0 bases and J dropped 8 bases, with 13 bases sitting between them. Germline loops: CDR1 KGHSH, CDR2 LQKENI. CDR3 loop: CASSPPLKLEGYTF. The CDR3 coding sequence is TGTGCCAGCTCACCACCTCTGAAACTGGAAGGCTACACCTTC.